This T cell receptor beta chain was captured by sequencing in a study of PD-1 blockade in classical Hodgkin lymphoma. Study results and caveats: Diversity in CD4+ TCRs, unlike that measured in CD8+ TCRs, had risen significantly by C4D1.

This sample's time point: cycle 4 day 1 (C4D1), after 6 weeks of nivolumab. Relapse after autologous stem cell transplantation occurred in every patient, and brentuximab vedotin exposure varied. Magnetic negative selection was used to purify CD4+ T cells from thawed PBMCs. From germline, CDR1 is SGHDT and CDR2 YYEEEE. Trimming removed 4 bases from V and 5 bases from J, with 18 bases in between. The CDR3 contains 15 residues. Method: immunoSEQ multiplex PCR; TCRdb's copy keeps in-frame clones and lacks some. This repertoire shows about 22,000 clones, approximately 70% found once; its top ten account for around 1.2%. This clone was detected only a few times. Antigen specificity is unknown.

Specimen: CD4+ T cells from blood, collected before the fourth cycle of nivolumab. This TCR was recovered from a human donor with classical Hodgkin lymphoma. The J gene is TRBJ1-2, the V gene TRBV5-6, with D perhaps matching TRBD1 (6 bases). The DNA of the CDR3 is TGTGCCAGCAGCCCCATGGGCAGGGGTGGTTATGGCTACACCTTC. Its protein is CASSPMGRGGYGYTF.